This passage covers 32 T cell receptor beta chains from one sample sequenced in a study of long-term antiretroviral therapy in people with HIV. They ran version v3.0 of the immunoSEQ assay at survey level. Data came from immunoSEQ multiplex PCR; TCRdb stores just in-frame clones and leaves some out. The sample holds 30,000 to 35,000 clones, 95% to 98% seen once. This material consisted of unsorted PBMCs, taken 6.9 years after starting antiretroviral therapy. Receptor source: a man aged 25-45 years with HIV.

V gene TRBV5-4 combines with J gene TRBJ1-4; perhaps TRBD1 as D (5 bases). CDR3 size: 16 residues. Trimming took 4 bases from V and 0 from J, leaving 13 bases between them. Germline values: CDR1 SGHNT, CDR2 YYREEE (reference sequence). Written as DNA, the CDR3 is TGTGCCAGCAGCCATGGGACGGCCGCAACTAATGAAAAACTGTTTTTT. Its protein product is CASSHGTAATNEKLFF. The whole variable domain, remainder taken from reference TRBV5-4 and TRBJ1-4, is ETGVTQSPTHLIKTRGQQVTLRCSSQSGHNTVSWYQQALGQGPQFIFQYYREEENGRGNFPPRFSGLQFPNYSSELNVNALELDDSALYLCASSHGTAATNEKLFFGSGTQLSVL.

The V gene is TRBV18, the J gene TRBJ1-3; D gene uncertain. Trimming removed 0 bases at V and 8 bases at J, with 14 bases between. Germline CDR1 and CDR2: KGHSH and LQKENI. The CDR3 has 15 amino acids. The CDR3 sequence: CASSPPIRSADTIYF. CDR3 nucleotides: TGTGCCAGCTCACCACCGATTCGGTCCGCGGACACCATATATTTT.

CDR3 DNA sequence: TGTGCCAGCAGCTTAGAAACCCGCTACGAGCAGTACTTC. This gives the protein CASSLETRYEQYF. J is TRBJ2-7 and V is TRBV11-2; D is ambiguous. Germline CDR1 reads SGHAT; CDR2 reads FQNNGV. This CDR3 has 13 amino acids. Trimming stripped 0 bases from V and 3 bases from J, with 6 bases between.

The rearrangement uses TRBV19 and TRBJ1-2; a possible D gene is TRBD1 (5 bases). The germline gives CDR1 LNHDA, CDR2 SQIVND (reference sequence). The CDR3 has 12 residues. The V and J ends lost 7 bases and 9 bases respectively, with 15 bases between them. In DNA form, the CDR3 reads TGTGCCAGTACCCAGGGACTGCCGAGCTACACCTTC. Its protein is CASTQGLPSYTF.

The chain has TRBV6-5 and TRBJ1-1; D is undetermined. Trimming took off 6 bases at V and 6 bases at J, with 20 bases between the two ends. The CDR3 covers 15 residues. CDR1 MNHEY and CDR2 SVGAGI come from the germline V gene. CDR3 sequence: CASRPKSGVEPEAFF. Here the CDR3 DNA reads TGTGCCAGCAGACCCAAGAGTGGGGTTGAGCCTGAAGCTTTCTTT.

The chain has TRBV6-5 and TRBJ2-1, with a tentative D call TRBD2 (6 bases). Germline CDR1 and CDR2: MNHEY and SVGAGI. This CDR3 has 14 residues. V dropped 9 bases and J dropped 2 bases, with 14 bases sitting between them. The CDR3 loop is CASSSVPTYNEQFF. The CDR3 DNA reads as TGTGCCAGTTCTAGCGTCCCGACCTACAATGAGCAGTTCTTC.

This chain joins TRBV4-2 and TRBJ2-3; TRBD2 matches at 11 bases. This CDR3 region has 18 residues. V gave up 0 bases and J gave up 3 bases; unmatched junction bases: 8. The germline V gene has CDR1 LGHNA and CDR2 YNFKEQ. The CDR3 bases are TGTGCCAGCAGCCAAGAGCTAGCGGGAGGCCTCGCGACAGATACGCAGTATTTT. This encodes CASSQELAGGLATDTQYF.

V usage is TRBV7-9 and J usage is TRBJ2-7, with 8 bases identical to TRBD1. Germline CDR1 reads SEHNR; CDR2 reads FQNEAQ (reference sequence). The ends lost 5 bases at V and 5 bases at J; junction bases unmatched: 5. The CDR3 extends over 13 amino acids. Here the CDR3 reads CASSPDRDNEQYF. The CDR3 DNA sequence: TGTGCCAGCAGCCCGGACAGGGATAACGAGCAGTACTTC.

The CDR3, as DNA: TGTGCCAGTAGCCAGACAGGGAACCCCTCCTACGAGCAGTACTTC. This encodes CASSQTGNPSYEQYF. This chain uses TRBV19 with TRBJ2-7; 7 bases align to TRBD1. The V and J ends lost 6 bases and 0 bases, in that order; junction bases with no gene match: 8. Germline-derived CDR1 and CDR2 are LNHDA and SQIVND (reference sequence). The CDR3 covers 15 residues.

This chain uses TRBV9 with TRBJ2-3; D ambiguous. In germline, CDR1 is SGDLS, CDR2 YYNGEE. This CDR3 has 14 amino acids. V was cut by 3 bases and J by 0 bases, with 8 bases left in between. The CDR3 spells CASSADRSTDTQYF. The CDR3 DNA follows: TGTGCCAGCAGCGCCGACCGTAGCACAGATACGCAGTATTTT. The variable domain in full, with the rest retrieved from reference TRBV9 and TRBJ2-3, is DSGVTQTPKHLITATGQRVTLRCSPRSGDLSVYWYQQSLDQGLQFLIQYYNGEERAKGNILERFSAQQFPDLHSELNLSSLELGDSALYFCASSADRSTDTQYFGPGTRLTVL.

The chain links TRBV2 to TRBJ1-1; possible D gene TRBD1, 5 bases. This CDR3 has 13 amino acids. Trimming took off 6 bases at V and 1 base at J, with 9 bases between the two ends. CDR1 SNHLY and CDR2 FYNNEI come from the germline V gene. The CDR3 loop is CASRTATNTEAFF. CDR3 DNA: TGTGCCAGCAGGACAGCCACGAACACTGAAGCTTTCTTT.

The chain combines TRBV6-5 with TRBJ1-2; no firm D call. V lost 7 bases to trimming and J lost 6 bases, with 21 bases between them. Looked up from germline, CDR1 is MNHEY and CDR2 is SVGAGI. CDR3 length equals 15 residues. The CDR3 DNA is TGTGCCAGCACCTATACCGTGTGGCACGCGGATGGCTACACCTTC. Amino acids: CASTYTVWHADGYTF.

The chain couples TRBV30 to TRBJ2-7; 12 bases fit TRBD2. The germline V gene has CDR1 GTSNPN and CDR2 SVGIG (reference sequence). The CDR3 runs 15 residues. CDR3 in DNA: TGTGCGTACTCTAGCGGGAGGGCCTGGACAGGGGAGCAGTACTTC. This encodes CAYSSGRAWTGEQYF.

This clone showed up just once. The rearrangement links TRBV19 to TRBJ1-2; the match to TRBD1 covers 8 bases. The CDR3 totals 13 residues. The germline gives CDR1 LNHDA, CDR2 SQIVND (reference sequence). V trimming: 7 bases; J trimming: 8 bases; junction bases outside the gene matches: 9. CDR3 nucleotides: TGTGCCAGTATGGAGGTCGACAGGGGCGGCTACACCTTC. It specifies CASMEVDRGGYTF.

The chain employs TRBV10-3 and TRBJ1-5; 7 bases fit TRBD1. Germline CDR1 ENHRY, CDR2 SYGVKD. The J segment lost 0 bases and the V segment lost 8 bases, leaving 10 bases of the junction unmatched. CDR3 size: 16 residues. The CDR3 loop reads CAIGDSTQGSNQPQHF. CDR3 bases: TGTGCCATCGGGGACAGTACCCAAGGTAGCAATCAGCCCCAGCATTTT.

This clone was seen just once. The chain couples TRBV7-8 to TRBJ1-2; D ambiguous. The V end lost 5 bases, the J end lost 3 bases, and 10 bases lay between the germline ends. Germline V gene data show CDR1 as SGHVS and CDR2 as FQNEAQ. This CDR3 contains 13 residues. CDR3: CASSPRGDYGYTF. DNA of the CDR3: TGTGCCAGCAGCCCCCGCGGGGACTATGGCTACACCTTC.

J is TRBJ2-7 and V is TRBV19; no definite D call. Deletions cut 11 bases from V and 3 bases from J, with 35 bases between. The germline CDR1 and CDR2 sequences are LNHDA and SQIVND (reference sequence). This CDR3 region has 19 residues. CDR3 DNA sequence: TGTGCCGCAATAAGACTCAAGGTTAATTACCCTACACGACTCTACGAGCAGTACTTC. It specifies CAAIRLKVNYPTRLYEQYF. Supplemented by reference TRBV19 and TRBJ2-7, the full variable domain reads DGGITQSPKYLFRKEGQNVTLSCEQNLNHDAMYWYRQDPGQGLRLIYYSQIVNDFQKGDIAEGYSVSREKKESFPLTVTSAQKNPTAFYLCAAIRLKVNYPTRLYEQYFGPGTRLTVT.

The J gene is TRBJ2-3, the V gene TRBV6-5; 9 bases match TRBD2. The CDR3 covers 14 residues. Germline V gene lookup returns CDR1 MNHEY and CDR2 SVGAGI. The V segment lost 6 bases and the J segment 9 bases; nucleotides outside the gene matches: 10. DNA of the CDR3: TGTGCCAGCAGGAAAGCGGGAGGAGTGGGGACGCAGTATTTT. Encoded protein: CASRKAGGVGTQYF.

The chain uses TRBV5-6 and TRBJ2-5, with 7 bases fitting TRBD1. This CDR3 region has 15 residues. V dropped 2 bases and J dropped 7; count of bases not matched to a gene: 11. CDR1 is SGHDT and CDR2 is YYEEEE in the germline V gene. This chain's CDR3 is CASSFTGPSGGTQYF. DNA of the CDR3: TGTGCCAGCAGCTTTACGGGTCCCTCAGGGGGGACCCAGTACTTC.

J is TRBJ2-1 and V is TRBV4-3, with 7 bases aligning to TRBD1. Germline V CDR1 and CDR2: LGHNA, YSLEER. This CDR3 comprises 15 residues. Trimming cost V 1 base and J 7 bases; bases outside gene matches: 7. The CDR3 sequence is CASSQGPGGMNEQFF. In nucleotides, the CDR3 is TGCGCCAGCAGCCAAGGCCCAGGGGGTATGAATGAGCAGTTCTTC.

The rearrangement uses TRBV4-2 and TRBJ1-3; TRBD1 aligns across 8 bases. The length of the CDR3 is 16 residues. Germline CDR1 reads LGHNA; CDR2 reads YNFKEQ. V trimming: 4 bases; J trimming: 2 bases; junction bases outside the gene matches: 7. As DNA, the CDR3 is TGTGCCAGCAGCCCGACCAGGACAGGGACTGGAAACACCATATATTTT. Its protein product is CASSPTRTGTGNTIYF.

The CDR3 loop reads CAISESWAGEETQYF. DNA of the CDR3: TGTGCCATCAGTGAGTCGTGGGCAGGTGAAGAGACCCAGTACTTC. The genes are TRBV10-3 and TRBJ2-5; no reliable D call. The CDR3 consists of 15 residues. Germline V gives CDR1 ENHRY, CDR2 SYGVKD. Trimming cost V 0 bases and J 3 bases, with 11 bases left between them.

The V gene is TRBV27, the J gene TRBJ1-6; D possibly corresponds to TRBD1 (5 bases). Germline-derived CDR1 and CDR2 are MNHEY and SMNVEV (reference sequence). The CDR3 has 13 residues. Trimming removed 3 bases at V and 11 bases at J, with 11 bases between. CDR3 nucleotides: TGTGCCAGCAGTTTTTCGGGGGGACCACCCCTCCACTTT. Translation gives CASSFSGGPPLHF.

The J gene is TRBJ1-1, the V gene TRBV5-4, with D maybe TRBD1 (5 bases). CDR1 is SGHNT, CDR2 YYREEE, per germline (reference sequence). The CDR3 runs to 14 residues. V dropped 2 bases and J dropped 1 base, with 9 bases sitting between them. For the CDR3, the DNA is TGTGCCAGCAGCTTACAGGACCAGAACACTGAAGCTTTCTTT. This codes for CASSLQDQNTEAFF.

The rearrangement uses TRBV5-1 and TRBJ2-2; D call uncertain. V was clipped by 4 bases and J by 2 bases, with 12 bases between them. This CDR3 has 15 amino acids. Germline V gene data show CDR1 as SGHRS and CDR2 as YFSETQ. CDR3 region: CASSPEKSNTGELFF. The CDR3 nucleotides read TGCGCCAGCAGCCCAGAGAAGAGTAACACCGGGGAGCTGTTTTTT.

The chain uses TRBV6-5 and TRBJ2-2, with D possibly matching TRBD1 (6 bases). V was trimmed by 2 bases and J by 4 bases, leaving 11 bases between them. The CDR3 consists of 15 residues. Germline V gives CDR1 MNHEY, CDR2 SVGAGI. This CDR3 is CASSYNRAGTGELFF. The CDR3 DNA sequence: TGTGCCAGCAGTTACAACAGGGCGGGCACCGGGGAGCTGTTTTTT.

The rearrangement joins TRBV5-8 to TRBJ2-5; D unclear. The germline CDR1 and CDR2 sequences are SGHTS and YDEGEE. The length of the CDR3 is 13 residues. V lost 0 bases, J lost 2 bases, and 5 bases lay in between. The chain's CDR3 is CASSLEQQETQYF. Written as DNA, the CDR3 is TGTGCCAGCAGCTTGGAACAGCAAGAGACCCAGTACTTC.

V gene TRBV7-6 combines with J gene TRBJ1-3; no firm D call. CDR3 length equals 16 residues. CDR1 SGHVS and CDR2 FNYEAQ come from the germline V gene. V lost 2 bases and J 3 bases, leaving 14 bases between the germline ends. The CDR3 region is CASSLNSPGVGNTIYF. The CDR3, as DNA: TGTGCCAGCAGCTTAAACAGCCCAGGCGTTGGAAACACCATATATTTT.

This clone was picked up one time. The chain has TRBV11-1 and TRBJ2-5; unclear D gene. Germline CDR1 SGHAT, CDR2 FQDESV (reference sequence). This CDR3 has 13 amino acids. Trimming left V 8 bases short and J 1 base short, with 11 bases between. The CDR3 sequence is CASSKQAQETQYF. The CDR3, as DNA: TGTGCCAGCTCCAAGCAGGCCCAAGAGACCCAGTACTTC.

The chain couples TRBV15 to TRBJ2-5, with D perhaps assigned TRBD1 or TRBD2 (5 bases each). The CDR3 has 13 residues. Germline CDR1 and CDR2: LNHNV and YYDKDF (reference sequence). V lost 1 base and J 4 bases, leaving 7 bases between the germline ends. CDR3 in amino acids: CATSRVGGETQYF. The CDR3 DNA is TGTGCCACCAGCAGAGTTGGGGGAGAGACCCAGTACTTC.

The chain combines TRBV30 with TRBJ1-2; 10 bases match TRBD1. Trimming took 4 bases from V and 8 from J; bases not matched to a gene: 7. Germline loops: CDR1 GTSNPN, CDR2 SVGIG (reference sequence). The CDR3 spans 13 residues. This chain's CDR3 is CAWNLLTGGGYTF. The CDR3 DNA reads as TGTGCCTGGAATCTCCTGACAGGGGGCGGCTACACCTTC.

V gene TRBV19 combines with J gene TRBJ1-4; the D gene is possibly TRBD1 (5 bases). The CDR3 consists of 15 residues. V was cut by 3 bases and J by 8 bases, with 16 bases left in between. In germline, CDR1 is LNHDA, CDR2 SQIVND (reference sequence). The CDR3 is CASSIVDSAGEKLFF. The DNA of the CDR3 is TGTGCCAGTAGTATCGTTGACAGCGCAGGGGAAAAACTGTTTTTT.